This T cell receptor (beta chain) was identified during a study of blood T cell repertoires in COVID-19. Study as a whole: Sites across the United States, Italy and Spain contributed samples from acute and convalescent COVID-19.

TCRdb's table, derived via immunoSEQ multiplex PCR, lists solely in-frame clones and lacks some. The repertoire holds about 220,000 clones, roughly 85% seen once, with around 2% in the top ten. Trimming cost V 4 bases and J 2 bases; bases outside gene matches: 7. The CDR3 loop spans 15 amino acids. Germline V lookup: CDR1 SGHNT, CDR2 YYREEE (reference sequence). Sequenced material: peripheral blood. The sequence came from a man younger than 45 who had recovered from COVID-19. The V and J genes are TRBV5-4 and TRBJ2-7; 9 bases agree with TRBD2. CDR3 in amino acids: CASSGRGGFTYEQYF. The DNA for the CDR3 is TGTGCCAGCAGCGGGCGGGGGGGTTTCACCTACGAGCAGTACTTC. Based on the CDR3 plus reference TRBV5-4 and TRBJ2-7, the full variable domain is ETGVTQSPTHLIKTRGQQVTLRCSSQSGHNTVSWYQQALGQGPQFIFQYYREEENGRGNFPPRFSGLQFPNYSSELNVNALELDDSALYLCASSGRGGFTYEQYFGPGTRLTVT.